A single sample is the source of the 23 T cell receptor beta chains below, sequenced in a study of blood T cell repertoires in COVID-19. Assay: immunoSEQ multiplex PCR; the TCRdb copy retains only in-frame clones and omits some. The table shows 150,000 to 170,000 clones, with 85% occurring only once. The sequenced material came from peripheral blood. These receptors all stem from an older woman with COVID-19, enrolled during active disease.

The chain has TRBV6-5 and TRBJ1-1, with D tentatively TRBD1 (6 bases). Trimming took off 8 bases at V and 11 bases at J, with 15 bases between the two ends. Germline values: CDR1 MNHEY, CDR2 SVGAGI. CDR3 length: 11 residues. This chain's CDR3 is CASEEQGSAFF. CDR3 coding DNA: TGTGCCAGCGAGGAACAGGGCTCGGCTTTCTTT.

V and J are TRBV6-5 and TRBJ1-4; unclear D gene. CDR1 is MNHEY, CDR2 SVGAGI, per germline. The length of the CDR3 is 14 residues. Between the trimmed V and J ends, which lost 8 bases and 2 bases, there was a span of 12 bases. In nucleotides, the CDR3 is TGTGCCAGCTCTCCTGGGCGCACTAATGAAAAACTGTTTTTT. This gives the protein CASSPGRTNEKLFF.

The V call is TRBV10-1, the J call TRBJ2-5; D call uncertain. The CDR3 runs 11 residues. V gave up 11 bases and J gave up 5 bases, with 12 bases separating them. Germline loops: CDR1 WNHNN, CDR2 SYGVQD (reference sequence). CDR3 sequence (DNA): TGCGCCGTTCCCCGGTTTGAGACCCAGTACTTC. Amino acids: CAVPRFETQYF.

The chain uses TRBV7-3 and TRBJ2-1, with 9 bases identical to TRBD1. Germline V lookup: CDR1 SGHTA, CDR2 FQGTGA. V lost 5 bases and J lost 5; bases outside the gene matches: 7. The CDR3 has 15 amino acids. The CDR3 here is CASSPRDREDNEQFF. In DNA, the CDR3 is TGTGCCAGCAGCCCCCGGGACAGGGAAGACAATGAGCAGTTCTTC.

CDR3 sequence reads: CASSFGQVGTGELFF. CDR3 nucleotide sequence: TGTGCCAGCAGCTTCGGACAGGTCGGCACCGGGGAGCTGTTTTTT. This rearrangement joins TRBV5-6 to TRBJ2-2, with 7 bases lining up with TRBD1. The germline CDR1 and CDR2 sequences are SGHDT and YYEEEE. The CDR3 loop spans 15 amino acids. J gave up 4 bases and V 2 bases, and 5 bases lay outside the gene matches. Full variable domain (rest looked up from reference TRBV5-6 and TRBJ2-2): DAGVTQSPTHLIKTRGQQVTLRCSPKSGHDTVSWYQQALGQGPQFIFQYYEEEERQRGNFPDRFSGHQFPNYSSELNVNALLLGDSALYLCASSFGQVGTGELFFGEGSRLTVL.

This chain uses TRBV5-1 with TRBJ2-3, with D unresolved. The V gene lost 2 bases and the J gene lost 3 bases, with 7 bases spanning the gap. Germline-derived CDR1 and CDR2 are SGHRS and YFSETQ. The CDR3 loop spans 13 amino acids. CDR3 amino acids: CASSFTITDTQYF. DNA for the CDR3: TGCGCCAGCAGCTTTACAATTACAGATACGCAGTATTTT.

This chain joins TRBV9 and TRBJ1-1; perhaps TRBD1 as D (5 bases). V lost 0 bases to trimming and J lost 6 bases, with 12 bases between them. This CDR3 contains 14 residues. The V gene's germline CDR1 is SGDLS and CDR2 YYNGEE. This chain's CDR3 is CASSVEIQGAEAFF. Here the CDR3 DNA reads TGTGCCAGCAGCGTAGAAATCCAGGGCGCTGAAGCTTTCTTT.

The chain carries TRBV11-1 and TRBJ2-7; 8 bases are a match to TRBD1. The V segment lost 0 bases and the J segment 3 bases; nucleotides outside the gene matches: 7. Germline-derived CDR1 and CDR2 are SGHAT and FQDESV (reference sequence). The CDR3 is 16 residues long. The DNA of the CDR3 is TGTGCCAGCAGCTTAGCAGGGGGGACAGGCGTCTACGAGCAGTACTTC. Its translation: CASSLAGGTGVYEQYF.

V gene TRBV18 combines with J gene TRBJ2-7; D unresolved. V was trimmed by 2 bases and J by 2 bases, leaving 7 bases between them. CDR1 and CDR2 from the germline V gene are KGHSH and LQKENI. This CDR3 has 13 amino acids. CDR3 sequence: CASSPVLTYEQYF. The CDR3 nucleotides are TGTGCCAGCTCACCAGTCCTAACCTACGAGCAGTACTTC. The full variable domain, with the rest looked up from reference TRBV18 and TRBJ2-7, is NAGVMQNPRHLVRRRGQEARLRCSPMKGHSHVYWYRQLPEEGLKFMVYLQKENIIDESGMPKERFSAEFPKEGPSILRIQQVVRGDSAAYFCASSPVLTYEQYFGPGTRLTVT.

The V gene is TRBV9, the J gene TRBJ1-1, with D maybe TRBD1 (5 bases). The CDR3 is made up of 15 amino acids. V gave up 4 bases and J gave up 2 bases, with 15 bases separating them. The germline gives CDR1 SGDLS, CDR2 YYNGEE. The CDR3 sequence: CASSPVGGSNTEAFF. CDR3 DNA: TGTGCCAGCAGCCCAGTGGGGGGATCTAACACTGAAGCTTTCTTT.

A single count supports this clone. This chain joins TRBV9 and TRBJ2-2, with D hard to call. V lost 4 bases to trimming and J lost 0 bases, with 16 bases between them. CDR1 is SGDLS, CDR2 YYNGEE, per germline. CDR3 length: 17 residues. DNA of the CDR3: TGTGCCAGCAGCCCAACCCCGGTATTCGCGAACACCGGGGAGCTGTTTTTT. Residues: CASSPTPVFANTGELFF. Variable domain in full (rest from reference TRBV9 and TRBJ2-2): DSGVTQTPKHLITATGQRVTLRCSPRSGDLSVYWYQQSLDQGLQFLIQYYNGEERAKGNILERFSAQQFPDLHSELNLSSLELGDSALYFCASSPTPVFANTGELFFGEGSRLTVL.

This CDR3 is CASSDQGLAYEQYV. The CDR3 DNA reads as TGTGCCAGCAGTGATCAGGGTTTGGCCTACGAGCAGTACGTC. This chain links TRBV2 with TRBJ2-7, with D possibly TRBD1 on 5 matching bases. The CDR3 extends over 14 amino acids. Germline V gives CDR1 SNHLY, CDR2 FYNNEI. V was trimmed by 3 bases and J by 2 bases, leaving 11 bases between them.

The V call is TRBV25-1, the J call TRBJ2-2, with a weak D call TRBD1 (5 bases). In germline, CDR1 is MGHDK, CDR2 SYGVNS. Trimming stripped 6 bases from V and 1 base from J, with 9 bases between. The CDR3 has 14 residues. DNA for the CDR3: TGTGCCAGCAGACCCACAGGGAACACCGGGGAGCTGTTTTTT. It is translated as CASRPTGNTGELFF.

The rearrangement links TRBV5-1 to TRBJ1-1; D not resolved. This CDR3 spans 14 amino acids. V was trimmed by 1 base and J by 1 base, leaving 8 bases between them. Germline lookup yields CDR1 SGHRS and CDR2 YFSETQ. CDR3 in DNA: TGCGCCAGCAGCTTGAGCTCCAAGAACACTGAAGCTTTCTTT. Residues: CASSLSSKNTEAFF.

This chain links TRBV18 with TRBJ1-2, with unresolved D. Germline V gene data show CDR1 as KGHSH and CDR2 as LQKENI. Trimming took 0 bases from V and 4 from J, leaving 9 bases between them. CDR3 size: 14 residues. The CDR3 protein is CASSPPKWAYGYTF. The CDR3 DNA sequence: TGTGCCAGCTCACCACCGAAGTGGGCCTATGGCTACACCTTC. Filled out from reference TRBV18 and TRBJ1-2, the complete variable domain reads NAGVMQNPRHLVRRRGQEARLRCSPMKGHSHVYWYRQLPEEGLKFMVYLQKENIIDESGMPKERFSAEFPKEGPSILRIQQVVRGDSAAYFCASSPPKWAYGYTFGSGTRLTVV.

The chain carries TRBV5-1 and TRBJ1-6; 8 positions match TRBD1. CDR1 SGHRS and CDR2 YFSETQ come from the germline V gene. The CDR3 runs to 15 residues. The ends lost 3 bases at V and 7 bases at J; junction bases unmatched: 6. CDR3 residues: CASSSTGVGNSPLHF. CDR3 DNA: TGCGCCAGCAGCTCGACAGGGGTGGGAAATTCACCCCTCCACTTT.

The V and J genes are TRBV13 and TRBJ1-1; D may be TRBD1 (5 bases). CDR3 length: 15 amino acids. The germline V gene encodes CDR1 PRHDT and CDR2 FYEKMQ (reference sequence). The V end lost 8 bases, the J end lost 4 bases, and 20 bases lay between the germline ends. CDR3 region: CASSNRAGLGTEAFF. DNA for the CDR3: TGTGCCAGCTCTAATCGGGCAGGGTTGGGCACTGAAGCTTTCTTT.

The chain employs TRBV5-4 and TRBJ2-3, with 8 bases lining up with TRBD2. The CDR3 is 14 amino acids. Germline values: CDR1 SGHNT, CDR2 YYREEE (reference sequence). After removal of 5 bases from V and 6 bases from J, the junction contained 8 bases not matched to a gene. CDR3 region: CASSPSGGLDTQYF. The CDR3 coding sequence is TGTGCCAGCAGTCCGAGCGGGGGACTGGATACGCAGTATTTT.

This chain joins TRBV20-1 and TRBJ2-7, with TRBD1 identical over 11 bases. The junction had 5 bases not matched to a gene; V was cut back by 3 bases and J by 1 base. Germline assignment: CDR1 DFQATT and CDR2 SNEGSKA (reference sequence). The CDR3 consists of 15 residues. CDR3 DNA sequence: TGCAGTGCTAGTACTGGGACAGGGGGTTCCTACGAGCAGTACTTC. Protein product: CSASTGTGGSYEQYF.

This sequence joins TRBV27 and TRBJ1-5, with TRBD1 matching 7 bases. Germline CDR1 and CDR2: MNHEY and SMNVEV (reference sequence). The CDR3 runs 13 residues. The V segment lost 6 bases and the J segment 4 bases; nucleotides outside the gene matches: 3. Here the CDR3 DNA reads TGTGCCAGCAGACAGGGGACAAATCAGCCCCAGCATTTT. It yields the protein CASRQGTNQPQHF.

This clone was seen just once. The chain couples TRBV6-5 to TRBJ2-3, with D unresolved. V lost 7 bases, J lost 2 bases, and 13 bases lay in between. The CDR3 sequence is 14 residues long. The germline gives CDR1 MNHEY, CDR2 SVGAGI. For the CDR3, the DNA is TGTGCCAGCAAAAAACAGCTTGACACAGATACGCAGTATTTT. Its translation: CASKKQLDTDTQYF.

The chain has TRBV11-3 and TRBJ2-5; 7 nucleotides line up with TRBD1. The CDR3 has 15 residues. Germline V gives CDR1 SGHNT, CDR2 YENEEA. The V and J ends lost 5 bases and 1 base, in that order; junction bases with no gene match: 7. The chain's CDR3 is CASSIGQALQETQYF. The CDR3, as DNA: TGTGCCAGCAGCATTGGACAGGCCCTCCAAGAGACCCAGTACTTC.

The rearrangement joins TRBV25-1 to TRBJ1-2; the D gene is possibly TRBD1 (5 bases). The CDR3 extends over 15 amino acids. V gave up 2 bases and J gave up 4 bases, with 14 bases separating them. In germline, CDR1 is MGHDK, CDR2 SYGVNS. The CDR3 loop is CASSEGGVIRYGYTF. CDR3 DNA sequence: TGTGCCAGCAGTGAAGGGGGGGTGATTCGCTATGGCTACACCTTC.